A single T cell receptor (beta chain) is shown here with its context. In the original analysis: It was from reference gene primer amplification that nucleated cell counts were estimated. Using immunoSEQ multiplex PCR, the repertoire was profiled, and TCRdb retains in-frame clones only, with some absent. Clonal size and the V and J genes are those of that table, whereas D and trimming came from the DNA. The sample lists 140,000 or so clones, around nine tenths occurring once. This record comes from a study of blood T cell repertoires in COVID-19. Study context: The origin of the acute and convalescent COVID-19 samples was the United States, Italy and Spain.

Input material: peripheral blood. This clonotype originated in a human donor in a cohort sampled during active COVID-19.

The chain's CDR3 is CASRVHAGTSGSQETQYF. The CDR3 coding sequence is TGTGCCAGCAGAGTCCATGCCGGGACTAGCGGGTCCCAAGAGACCCAGTACTTC. The rearrangement links TRBV6-4 to TRBJ2-5; 12 nucleotides line up with TRBD2. V trimming: 6 bases; J trimming: 1 base; junction bases outside the gene matches: 12. The germline CDR1 and CDR2 sequences are MRHNA and SNTAGT. The CDR3 covers 18 residues.